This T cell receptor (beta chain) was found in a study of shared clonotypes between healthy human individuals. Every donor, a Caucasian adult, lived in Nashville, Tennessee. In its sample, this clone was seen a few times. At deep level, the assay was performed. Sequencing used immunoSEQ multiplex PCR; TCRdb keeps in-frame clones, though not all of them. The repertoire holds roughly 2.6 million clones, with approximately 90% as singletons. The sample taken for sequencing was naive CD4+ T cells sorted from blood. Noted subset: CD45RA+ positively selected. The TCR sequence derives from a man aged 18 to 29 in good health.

In DNA form, the CDR3 reads TGTGCCCTCGCGGCGGGGGTAGGTCAGCCCCAGCATTTT. Amino acids: CALAAGVGQPQHF. The gene calls are TRBV19 and TRBJ1-5, with D possibly matching TRBD1 (5 bases). The CDR3 is 13 residues long. With 11 bases removed from V and 6 bases from J, the gap between germline ends came to 17 bases. Germline CDR1 reads LNHDA; CDR2 reads SQIVND (reference sequence).